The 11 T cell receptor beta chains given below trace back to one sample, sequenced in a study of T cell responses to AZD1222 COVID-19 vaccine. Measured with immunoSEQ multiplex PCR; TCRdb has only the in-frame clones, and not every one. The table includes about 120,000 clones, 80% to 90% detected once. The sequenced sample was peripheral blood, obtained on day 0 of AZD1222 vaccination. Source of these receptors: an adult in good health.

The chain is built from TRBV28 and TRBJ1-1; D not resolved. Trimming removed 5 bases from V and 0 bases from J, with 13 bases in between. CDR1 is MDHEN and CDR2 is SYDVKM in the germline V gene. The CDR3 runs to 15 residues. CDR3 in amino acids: CASSLGGLMNTEAFF. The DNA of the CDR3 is TGTGCCAGCAGTCTCGGAGGGCTCATGAACACTGAAGCTTTCTTT.

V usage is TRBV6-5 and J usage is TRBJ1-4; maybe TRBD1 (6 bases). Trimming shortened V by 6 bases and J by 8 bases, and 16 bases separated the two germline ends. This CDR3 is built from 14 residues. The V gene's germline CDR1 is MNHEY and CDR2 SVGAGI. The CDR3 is CASSPRGGEEKLFF. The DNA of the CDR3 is TGTGCCAGCAGCCCGAGGGGGGGAGAGGAAAAACTGTTTTTT.

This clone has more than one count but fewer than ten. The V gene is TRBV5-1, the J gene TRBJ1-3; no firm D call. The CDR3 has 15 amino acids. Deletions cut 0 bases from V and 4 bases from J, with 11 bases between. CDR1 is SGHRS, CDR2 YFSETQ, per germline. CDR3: CASSLDPGTGNTIYF. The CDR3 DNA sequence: TGCGCCAGCAGCTTGGATCCAGGTACGGGAAACACCATATATTTT.

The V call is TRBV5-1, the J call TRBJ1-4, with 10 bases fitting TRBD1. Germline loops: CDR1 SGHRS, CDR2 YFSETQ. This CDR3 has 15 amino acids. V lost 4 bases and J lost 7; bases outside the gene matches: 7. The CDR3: CASSAPGTGVEKLFF. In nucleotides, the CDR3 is TGCGCCAGCAGCGCCCCCGGGACAGGGGTTGAAAAACTGTTTTTT.

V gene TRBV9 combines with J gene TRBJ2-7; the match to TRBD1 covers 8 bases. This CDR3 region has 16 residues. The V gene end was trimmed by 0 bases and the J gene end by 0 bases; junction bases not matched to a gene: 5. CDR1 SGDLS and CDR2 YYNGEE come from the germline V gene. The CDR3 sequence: CASSVEAGGFSYEQYF. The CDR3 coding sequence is TGTGCCAGCAGCGTAGAGGCAGGGGGCTTCTCCTACGAGCAGTACTTC.

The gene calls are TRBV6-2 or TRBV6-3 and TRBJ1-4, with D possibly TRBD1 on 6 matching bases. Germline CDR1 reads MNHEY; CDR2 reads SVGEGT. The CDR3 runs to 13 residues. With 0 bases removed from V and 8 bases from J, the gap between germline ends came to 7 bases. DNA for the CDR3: TGTGCCAGCAGTTACTCCGGACAGGAAAAACTGTTTTTT. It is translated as CASSYSGQEKLFF.

This chain's CDR3 is CASRDRTYEQYF. For the CDR3, the DNA is TGCGCCAGCAGGGACCGCACCTACGAGCAGTACTTC. The rearrangement uses TRBV10-2 and TRBJ2-7, with unresolved D. The CDR3 length is 12 residues. V was trimmed by 6 bases and J by 2 bases, leaving 8 bases between them. The germline gives CDR1 WSHSY, CDR2 SAAADI.

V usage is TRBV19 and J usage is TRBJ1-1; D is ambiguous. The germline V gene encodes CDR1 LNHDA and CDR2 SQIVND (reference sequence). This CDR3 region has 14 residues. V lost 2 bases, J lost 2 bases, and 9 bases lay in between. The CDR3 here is CASSISVLNTEAFF. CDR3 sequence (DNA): TGTGCCAGTAGTATATCCGTCCTTAACACTGAAGCTTTCTTT.

This CDR3 reads CASSLGQYTEAFF. CDR3 sequence (DNA): TGTGCCAGCAGTTTAGGACAGTACACTGAAGCTTTCTTT. The J gene is TRBJ1-1, the V gene TRBV28, with TRBD1 as a possible D gene (6 bases). The CDR3 consists of 13 residues. Germline V gives CDR1 MDHEN, CDR2 SYDVKM. Trimming left V 2 bases short and J 3 bases short, with 7 bases between.

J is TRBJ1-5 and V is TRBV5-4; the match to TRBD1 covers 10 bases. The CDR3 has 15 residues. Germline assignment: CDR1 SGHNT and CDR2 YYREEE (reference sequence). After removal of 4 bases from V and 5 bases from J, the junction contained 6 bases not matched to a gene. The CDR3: CASSLGQGEDQPQHF. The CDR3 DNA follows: TGTGCCAGCAGCCTAGGACAGGGGGAAGATCAGCCCCAGCATTTT. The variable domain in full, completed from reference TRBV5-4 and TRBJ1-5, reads ETGVTQSPTHLIKTRGQQVTLRCSSQSGHNTVSWYQQALGQGPQFIFQYYREEENGRGNFPPRFSGLQFPNYSSELNVNALELDDSALYLCASSLGQGEDQPQHFGDGTRLSIL.

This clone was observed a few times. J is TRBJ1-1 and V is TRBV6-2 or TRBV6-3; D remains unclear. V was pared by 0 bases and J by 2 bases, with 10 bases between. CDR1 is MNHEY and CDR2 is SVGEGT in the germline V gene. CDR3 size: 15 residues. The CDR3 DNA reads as TGTGCCAGCAGTTACTCCGTTCCCGACAACACTGAAGCTTTCTTT. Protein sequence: CASSYSVPDNTEAFF.